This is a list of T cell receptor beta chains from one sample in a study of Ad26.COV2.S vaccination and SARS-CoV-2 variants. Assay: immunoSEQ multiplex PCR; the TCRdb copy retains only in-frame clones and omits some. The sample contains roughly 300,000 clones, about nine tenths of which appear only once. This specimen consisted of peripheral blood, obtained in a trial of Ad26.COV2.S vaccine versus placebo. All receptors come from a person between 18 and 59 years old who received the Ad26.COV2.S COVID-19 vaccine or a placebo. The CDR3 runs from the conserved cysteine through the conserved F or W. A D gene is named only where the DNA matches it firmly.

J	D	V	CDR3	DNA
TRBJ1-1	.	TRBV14	CASSLTIGVEAFF	TGTGCCAGCAGCCTCACCATTGGGGTTGAGGCTTTCTTT
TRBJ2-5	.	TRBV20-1	CSASKSAATQETQYF	TGCAGTGCTAGTAAGTCGGCAGCTACCCAAGAGACCCAGTACTTC
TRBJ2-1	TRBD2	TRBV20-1	CSASFVSGGYNEQFF	TGCAGTGCTAGTTTCGTTAGCGGGGGGTACAATGAGCAGTTCTTC
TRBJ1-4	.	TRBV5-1	CASSLEGLEKLFF	TGCGCCAGCAGCTTGGAGGGCCTCGAAAAACTGTTTTTT
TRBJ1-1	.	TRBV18	CASSPGAPEAFF	TGTGCCAGCTCACCAGGGGCCCCTGAAGCTTTCTTT
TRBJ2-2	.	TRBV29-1	CSARDAGELFF	TGCAGCGCCCGTGACGCCGGGGAGCTGTTTTTT
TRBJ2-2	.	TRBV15	CATTPDPTGELFF	TGTGCCACCACCCCGGATCCCACCGGGGAGCTGTTTTTT
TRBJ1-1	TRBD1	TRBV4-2	CASSLDRGNTEAFF	TGTGCCAGCAGCCTCGACAGGGGGAACACTGAAGCTTTCTTT
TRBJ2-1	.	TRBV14	CASSQGSSRSYNEQFF	TGTGCCAGCAGCCAAGGAAGTTCCCGGTCCTACAATGAGCAGTTCTTC
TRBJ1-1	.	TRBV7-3	CASSEGPSMNTEAFF	TGTGCCAGCAGTGAAGGCCCCAGTATGAACACTGAAGCTTTCTTT
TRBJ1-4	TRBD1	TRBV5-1	CASSLRDRGREKLFF	TGCGCCAGCAGCCTAAGGGACAGGGGACGGGAAAAACTGTTTTTT
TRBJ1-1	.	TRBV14	CASSLDLNTEAFF	TGTGCCAGCAGCCTCGACCTGAACACTGAAGCTTTCTTT
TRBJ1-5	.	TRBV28	CASSSKRINSNQPQHF	TGTGCCAGCAGTTCGAAGAGGATTAATAGCAATCAGCCCCAGCATTTT
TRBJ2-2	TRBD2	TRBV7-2	CASSLLAGASGELFF	TGTGCCAGCAGCTTACTAGCGGGGGCGTCCGGGGAGCTGTTTTTT
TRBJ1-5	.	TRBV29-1	CSVAGFNQPQHF	TGCAGCGTTGCGGGGTTCAATCAGCCCCAGCATTTT